This record concerns one T cell receptor beta chain sequence. Trimming cost V 4 bases and J 7 bases; bases outside gene matches: 14. CDR1 is KGHDR, CDR2 SFDVKD, per germline. This CDR3 has 17 amino acids. Per the original data handling: Nucleated cell counts were estimated from reference gene primer amplification. Assay used: immunoSEQ multiplex PCR; TCRdb lists only in-frame clones, some missing. V, J and clone size reflect that table, while D and trimming were determined from the DNA. The data hold around 300,000 clones, with roughly 90% observed a single time. This entry is derived from a study of blood T cell repertoires in COVID-19.

The source material was peripheral blood. The TCR comes from a middle-aged woman with COVID-19, enrolled during active disease. The V gene is TRBV24-1, the J gene TRBJ2-3; 9 nucleotides line up with TRBD1. Here the CDR3 DNA reads TGTGCCACCAGTGACCAAACCGGGACAGGGATTGTAAATACGCAGTATTTT. As protein: CATSDQTGTGIVNTQYF.